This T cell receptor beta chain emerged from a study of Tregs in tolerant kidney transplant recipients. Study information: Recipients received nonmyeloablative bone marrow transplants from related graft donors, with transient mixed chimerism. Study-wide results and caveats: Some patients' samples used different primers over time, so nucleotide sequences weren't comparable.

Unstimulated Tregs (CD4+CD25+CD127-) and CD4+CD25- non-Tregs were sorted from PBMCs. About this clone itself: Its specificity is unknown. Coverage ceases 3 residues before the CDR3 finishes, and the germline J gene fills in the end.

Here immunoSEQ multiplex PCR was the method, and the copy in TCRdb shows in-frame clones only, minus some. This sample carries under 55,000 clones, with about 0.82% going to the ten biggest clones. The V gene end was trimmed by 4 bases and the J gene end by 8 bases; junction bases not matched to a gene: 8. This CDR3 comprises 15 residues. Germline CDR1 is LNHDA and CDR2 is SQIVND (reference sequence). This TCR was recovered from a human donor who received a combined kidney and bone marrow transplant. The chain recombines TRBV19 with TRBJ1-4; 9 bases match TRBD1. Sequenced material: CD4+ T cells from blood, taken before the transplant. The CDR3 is CASSTRDRALEKLFF. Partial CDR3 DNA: TGTGCCAGTAGTACCCGGGACAGGGCGCTCGAAAAA.